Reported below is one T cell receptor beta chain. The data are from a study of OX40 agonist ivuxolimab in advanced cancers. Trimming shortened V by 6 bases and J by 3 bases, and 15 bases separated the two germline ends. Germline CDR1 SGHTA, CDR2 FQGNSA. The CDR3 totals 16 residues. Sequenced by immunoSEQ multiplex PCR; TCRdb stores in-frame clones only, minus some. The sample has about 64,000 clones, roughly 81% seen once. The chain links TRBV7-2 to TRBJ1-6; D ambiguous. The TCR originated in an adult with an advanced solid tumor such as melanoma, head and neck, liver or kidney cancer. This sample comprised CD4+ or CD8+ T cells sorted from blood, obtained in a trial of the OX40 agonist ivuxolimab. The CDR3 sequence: CASRNEPILYNSPLHF. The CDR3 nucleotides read TGTGCCAGCAGAAATGAGCCCATACTCTATAATTCACCCCTCCACTTT. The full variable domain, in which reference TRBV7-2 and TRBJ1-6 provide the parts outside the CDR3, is GAGVSQSPSNKVTEKGKDVELRCDPISGHTALYWYRQSLGQGLEFLIYFQGNSAPDKSGLPSDRFSAERTGGSVSTLTIQRTQQEDSAVYLCASRNEPILYNSPLHFGNGTRLTVT.